This T cell receptor beta chain was obtained from a study of T cell clonotyping in hematopoietic cell transplantation. Study findings and constraints: Few recipient clonotypes overlapped donors; over 95% were de novo at given depth. Cells were unsorted, so CD4 and CD8 contributions were not separated.

Recipients were bled about 28 days pretransplant and at posttransplant days 30, 100, 180. TCRdb's copy holds only in-frame clones and misses some; the assay was immunoSEQ multiplex PCR. The repertoire includes under 6,000 clones, roughly 72% of them detected once, and more than 20% sits in the top ten. In the case of this clone: What it recognizes is unknown.

Trimming stripped 4 bases from V and 7 bases from J, with 16 bases between. There are 13 residues in the CDR3. Germline V gives CDR1 SQVTM, CDR2 ANQGSEA. This TCR was sampled from a female patient between 50 and 60 years old who had an allogeneic stem cell transplant, so the T cells may come from the graft donor. Some clones in this sample may be carry-over from other donors' samples. Source: PBMCs, taken 100 days after allogeneic stem cell transplant. The chain couples TRBV29-1 to TRBJ1-2; D uncertain. The CDR3 sequence: CSVGTLSGVGYTF. CDR3 DNA sequence: TGCAGCGTTGGGACCTTATCTGGGGTTGGCTACACCTTC.